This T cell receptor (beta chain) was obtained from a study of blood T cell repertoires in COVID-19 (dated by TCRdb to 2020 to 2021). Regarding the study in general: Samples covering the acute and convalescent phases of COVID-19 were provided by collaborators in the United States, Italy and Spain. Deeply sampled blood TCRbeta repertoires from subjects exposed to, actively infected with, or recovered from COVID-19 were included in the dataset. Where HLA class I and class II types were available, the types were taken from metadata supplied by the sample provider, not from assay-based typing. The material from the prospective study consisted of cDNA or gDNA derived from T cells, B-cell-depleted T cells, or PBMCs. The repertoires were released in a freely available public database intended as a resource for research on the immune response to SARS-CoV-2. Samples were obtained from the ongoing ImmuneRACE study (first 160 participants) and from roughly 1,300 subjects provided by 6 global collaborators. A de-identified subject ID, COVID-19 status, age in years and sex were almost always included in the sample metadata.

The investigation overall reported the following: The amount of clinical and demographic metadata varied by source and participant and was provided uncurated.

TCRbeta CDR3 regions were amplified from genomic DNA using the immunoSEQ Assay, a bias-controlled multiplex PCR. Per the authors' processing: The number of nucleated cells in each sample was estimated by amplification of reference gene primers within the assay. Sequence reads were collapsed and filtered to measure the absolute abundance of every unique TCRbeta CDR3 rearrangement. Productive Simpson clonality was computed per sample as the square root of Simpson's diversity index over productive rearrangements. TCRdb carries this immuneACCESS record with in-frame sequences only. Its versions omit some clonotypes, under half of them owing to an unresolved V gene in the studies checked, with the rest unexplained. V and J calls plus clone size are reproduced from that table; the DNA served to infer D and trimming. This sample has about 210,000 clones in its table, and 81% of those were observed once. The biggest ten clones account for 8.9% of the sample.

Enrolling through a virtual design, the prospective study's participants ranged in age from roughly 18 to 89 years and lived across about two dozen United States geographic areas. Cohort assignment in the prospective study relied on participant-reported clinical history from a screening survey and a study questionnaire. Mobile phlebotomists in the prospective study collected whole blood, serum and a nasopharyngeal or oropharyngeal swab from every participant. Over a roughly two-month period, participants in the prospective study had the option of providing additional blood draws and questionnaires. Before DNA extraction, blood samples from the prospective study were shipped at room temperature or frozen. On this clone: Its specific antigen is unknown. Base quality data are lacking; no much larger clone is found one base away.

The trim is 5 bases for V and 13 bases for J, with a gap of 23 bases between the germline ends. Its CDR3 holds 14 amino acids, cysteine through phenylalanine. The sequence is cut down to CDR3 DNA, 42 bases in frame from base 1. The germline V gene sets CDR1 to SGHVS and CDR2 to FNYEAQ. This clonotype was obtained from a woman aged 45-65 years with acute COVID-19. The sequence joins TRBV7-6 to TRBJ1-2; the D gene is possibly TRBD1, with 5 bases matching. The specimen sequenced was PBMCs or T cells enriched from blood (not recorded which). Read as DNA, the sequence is TGTGCCAGCAGCCCGGGGGGAGACATTTCTAAGAGCACCTTC. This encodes CASSPGGDISKSTF.